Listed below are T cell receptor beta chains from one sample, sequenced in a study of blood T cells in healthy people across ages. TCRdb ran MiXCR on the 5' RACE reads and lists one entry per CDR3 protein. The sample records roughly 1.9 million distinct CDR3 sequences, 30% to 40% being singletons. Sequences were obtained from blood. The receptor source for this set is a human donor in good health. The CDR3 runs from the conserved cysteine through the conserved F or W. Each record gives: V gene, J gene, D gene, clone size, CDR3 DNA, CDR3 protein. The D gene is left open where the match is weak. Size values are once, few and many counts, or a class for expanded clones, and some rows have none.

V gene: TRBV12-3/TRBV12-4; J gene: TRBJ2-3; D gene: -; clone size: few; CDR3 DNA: TGTGCCAGCAGTCCCCTCCGACTAATTTCGGCAGATACGCAGTATTTT; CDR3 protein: CASSPLRLISADTQYF
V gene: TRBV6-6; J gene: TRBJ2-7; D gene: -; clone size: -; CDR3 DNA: TGTGCCAGCGAGGACAACACCATCTACGAGCAGTACTTC; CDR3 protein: CASEDNTIYEQYF
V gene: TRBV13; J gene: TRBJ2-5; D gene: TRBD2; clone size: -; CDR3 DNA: TGTGCCAGCAGGCCCGGGGGGGCCCAAGAGACCCAGTACTTC; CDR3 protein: CASRPGGAQETQYF
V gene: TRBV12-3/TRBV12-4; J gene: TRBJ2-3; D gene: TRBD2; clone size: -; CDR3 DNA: TGTGCCAGCAGTCTATCATACGGGACTATAGGCACAGATACGCAGTATTTT; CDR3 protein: CASSLSYGTIGTDTQYF
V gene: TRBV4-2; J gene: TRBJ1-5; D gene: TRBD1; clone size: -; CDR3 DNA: TGTGCCAGCAGCCAGCGACAGGGATCGGATCAGCCCCGGCATTTT; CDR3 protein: CASSQRQGSDQPRHF
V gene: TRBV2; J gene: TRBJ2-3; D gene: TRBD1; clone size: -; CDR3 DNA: TGTGCCAGCACCCTCCAAGGGACAGGGGAAGATACGCAGTATTTT; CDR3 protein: CASTLQGTGEDTQYF
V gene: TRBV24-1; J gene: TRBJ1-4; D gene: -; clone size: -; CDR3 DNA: TGTGCCACCAGTGACCCCGGGACATCAGGAGAAAAACTGTTTTTT; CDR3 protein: CATSDPGTSGEKLFF
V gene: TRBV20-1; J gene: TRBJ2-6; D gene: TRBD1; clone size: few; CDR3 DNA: TGCAGTGCTAGAGACGACAGGGAAAGGGCTGGGGCCAACGTCCTGACTTTC; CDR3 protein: CSARDDRERAGANVLTF
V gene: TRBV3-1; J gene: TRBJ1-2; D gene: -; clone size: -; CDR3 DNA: TGTGCCAGCAGCCCCGAGGCGGGGGTAGGCTACACCTTC; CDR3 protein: CASSPEAGVGYTF
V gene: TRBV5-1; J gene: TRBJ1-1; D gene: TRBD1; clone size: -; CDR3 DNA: TGCGCCAGCGGCTCTTCCCGGGACAGGGGGACGAACACTGAAGCTTTCTTT; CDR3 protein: CASGSSRDRGTNTEAFF
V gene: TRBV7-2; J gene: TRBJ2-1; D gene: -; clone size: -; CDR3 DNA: TGTGCCAGCAGCTCCCACCCTTCATCGGAGGAGCAGTTCTTC; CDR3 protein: CASSSHPSSEEQFF
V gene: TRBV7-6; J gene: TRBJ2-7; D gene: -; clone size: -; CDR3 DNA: TGTGCCAGCAGCTTAACCAGGGGGGATGCCTACGAGCAGTACTTC; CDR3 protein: CASSLTRGDAYEQYF
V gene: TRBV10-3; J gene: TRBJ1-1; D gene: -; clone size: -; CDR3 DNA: TGTGCCTCCTCAACCGGTGACGGGAACACTGAAGCTTTCTTT; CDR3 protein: CASSTGDGNTEAFF
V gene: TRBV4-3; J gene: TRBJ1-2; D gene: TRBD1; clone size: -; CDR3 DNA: TGCGCCAGCAGCCAAGGGGACAGGGCTCATGGCTACACCTTC; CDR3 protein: CASSQGDRAHGYTF
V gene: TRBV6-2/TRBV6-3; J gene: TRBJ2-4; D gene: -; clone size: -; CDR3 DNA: TGTGCCAGCAGTTACTCGCTCGGGCCCTATGAGCAGTACTTC; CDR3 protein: CASSYSLGPYEQYF
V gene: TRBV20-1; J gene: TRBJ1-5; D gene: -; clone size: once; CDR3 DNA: TGCAGTGCTCTCGACCCGGGAAGCAATCAGCCCCAGCATTTT; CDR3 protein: CSALDPGSNQPQHF
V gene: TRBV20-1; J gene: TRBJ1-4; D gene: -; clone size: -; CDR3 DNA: TGCAGCCAGAGCGCTTCAACTAATGAAAAACTGTTTTTT; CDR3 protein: CSQSASTNEKLFF
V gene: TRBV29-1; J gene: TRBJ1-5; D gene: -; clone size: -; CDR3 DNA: TGCAGCGTTGGATACGATAGCAATCAGCCCCAGCATTTT; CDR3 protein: CSVGYDSNQPQHF
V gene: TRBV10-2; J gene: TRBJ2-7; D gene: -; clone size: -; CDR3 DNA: TGCGCCAGCAGAACCGGGACTTTAGCCTACGAGCAGTACTTC; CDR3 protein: CASRTGTLAYEQYF
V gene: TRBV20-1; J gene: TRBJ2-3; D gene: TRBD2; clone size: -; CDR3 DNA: TGCAGTGCTGACCGAGTAGGTCTAGCGGGTGATACGCAGTATTTT; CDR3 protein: CSADRVGLAGDTQYF
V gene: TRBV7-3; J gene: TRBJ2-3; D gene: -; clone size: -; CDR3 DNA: TGTGTCAGCAGCTTTTACAGCCGCACAGATACGCAGTATTTT; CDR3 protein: CVSSFYSRTDTQYF
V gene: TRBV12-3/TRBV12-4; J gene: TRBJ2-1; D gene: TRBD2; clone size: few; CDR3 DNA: TGTGCCAGCAGTCCCTCTCGAGGACTAGCGGGGGGCCCGAATGAGCAGTTCTTC; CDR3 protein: CASSPSRGLAGGPNEQFF
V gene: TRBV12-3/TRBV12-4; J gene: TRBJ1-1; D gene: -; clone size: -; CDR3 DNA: TGTGCCAGCAGTTTAGGCTCTAGTTGGGCCCCTGGACCCCAAGCTTTCTTT; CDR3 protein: CASSLGSSWAPGPQAFF
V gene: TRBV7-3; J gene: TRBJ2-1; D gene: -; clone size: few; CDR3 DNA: TGTGCCAGCAGCTCAACCGGGCCTTCGGAGACCTACAATGAGCAGTTCTTC; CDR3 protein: CASSSTGPSETYNEQFF
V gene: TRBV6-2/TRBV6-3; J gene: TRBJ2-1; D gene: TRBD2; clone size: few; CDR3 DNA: TGTGCCAGCAGTCATCGGAGACCCGGGGGGGATGAGCAGTTCTTC; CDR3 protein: CASSHRRPGGDEQFF
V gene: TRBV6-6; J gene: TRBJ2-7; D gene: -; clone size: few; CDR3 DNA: TGTGCCAGCAGCCAGACATGGGCGGGAAGGGGCTCCTACGAGCAGTACTTC; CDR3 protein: CASSQTWAGRGSYEQYF
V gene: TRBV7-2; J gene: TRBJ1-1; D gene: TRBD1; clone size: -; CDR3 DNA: TGTGCCAGCAGCTCTCCGGGACAGTCCCGTACTGAAGCTTTCTTT; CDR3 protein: CASSSPGQSRTEAFF
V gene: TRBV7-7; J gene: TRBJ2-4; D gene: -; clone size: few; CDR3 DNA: TGTGCCAGCAGCTTAGGTCCAGGGCCTGGAAACATTCAGTACTTC; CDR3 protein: CASSLGPGPGNIQYF
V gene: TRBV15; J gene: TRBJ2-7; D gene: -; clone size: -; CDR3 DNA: TGTGCCACCAGCAGAGTTCCTGAGGCAACCTACGAGCAGTACTTC; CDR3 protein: CATSRVPEATYEQYF
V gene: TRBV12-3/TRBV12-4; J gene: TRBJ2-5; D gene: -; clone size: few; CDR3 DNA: TGTGCCAGCAGTTTATTTTCTTGGAACCAAGAGACCCAGTACTTC; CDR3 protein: CASSLFSWNQETQYF
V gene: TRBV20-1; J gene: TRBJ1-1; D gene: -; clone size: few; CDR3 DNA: TGCAGTGCTTCATCAGAGGCGAACACTGAAGCTTTCTTT; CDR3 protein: CSASSEANTEAFF